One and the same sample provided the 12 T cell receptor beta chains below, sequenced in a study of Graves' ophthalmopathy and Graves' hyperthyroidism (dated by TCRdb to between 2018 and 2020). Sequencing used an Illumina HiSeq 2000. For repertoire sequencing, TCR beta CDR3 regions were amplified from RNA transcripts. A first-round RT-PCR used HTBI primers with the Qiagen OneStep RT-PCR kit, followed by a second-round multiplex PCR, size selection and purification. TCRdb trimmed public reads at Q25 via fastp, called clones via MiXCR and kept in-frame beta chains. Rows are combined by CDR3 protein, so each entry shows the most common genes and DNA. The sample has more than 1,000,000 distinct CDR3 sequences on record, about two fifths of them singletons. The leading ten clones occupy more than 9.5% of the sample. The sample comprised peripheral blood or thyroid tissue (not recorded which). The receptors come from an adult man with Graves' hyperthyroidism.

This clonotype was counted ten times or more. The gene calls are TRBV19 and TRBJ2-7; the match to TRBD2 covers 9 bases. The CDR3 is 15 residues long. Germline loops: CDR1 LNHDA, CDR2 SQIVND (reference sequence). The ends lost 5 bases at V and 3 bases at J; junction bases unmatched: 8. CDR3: CASSLTIAGVYEQYF. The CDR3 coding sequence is TGTGCCAGTAGTCTTACTATAGCGGGAGTCTACGAGCAGTACTTC.

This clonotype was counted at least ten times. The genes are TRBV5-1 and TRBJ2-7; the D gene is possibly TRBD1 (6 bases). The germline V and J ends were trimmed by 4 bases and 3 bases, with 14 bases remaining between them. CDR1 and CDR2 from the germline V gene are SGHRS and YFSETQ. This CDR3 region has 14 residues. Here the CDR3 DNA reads TGCGCCAGCAGCCTCGGACAGCTTATCTACGAGCAGTACTTC. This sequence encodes CASSLGQLIYEQYF.

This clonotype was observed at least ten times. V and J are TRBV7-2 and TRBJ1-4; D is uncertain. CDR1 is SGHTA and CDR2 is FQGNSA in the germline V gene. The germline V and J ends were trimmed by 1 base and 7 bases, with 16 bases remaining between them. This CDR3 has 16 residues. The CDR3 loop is CASSLDLKQPSEKLFF. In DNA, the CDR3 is TGTGCCAGCAGCTTAGACTTGAAGCAGCCATCTGAAAAACTGTTTTTT.

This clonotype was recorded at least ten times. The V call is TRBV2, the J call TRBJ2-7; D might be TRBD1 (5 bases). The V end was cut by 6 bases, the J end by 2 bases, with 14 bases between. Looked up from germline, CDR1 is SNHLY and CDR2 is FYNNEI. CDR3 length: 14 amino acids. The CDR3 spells CASSRSKQAYEQYF. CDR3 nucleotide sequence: TGTGCCAGCAGCAGGTCAAAACAGGCCTACGAGCAGTACTTC.

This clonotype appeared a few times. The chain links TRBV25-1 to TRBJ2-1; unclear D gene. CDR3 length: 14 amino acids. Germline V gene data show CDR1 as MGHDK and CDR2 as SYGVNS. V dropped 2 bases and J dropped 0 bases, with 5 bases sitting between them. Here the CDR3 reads CASSERSSYNEQFF. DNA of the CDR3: TGTGCCAGCAGTGAAAGGAGCTCCTACAATGAGCAGTTCTTC.

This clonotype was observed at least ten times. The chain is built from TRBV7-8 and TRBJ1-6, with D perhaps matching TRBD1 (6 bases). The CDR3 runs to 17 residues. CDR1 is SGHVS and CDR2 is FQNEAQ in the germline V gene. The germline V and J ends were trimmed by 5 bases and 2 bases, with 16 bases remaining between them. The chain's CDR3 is CASSLTPRGPYNSPLHF. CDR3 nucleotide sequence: TGTGCCAGCAGCCTTACTCCCAGGGGCCCCTATAATTCACCCCTCCACTTT.

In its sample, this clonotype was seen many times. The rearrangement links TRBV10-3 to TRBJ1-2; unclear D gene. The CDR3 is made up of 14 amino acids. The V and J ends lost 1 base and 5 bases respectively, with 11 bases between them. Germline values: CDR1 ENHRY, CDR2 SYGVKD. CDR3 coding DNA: TGTGCCATCAGTGAGTGGGATTCGGGGTATGGCTACACCTTC. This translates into CAISEWDSGYGYTF.

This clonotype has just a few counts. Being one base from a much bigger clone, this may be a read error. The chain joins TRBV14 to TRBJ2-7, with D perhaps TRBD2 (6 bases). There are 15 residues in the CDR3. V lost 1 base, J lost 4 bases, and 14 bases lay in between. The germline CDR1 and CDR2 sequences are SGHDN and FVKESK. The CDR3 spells CASSQGSGIQYEQYF. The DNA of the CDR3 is TGTGCCAGCAGCCAAGGTAGCGGCATCCAGTACGAGCAGTACTTC.

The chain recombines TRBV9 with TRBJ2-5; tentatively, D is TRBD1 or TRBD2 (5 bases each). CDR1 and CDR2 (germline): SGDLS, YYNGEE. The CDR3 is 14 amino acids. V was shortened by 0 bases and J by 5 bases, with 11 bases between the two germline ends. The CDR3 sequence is CASSVEGRGETQYF. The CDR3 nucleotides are TGTGCCAGCAGCGTAGAGGGGCGCGGGGAGACCCAGTACTTC.

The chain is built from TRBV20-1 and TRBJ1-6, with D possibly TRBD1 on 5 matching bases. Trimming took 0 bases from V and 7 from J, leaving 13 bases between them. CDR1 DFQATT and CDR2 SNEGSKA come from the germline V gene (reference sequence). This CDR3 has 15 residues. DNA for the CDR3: TGCAGTGCTAGAGATTTCGGGACTTACAATTCACCCCTCCACTTT. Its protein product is CSARDFGTYNSPLHF.

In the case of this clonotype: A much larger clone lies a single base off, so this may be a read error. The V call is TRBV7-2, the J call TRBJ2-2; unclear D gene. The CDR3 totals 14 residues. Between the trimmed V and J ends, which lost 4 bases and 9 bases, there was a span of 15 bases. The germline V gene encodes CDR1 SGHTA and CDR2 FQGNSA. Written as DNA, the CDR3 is TGTGCCAGCAGCTCAGAACCGGCCTCCAGGGAGCTGTTTTTT. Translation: CASSSEPASRELFF.

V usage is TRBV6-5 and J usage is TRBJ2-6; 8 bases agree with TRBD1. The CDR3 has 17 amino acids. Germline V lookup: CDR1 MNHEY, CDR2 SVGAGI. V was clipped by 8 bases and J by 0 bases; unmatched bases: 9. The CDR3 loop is CASSSGTGPSGANVLTF. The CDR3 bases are TGTGCCAGCTCATCCGGGACAGGCCCCTCTGGGGCCAACGTCCTGACTTTC.